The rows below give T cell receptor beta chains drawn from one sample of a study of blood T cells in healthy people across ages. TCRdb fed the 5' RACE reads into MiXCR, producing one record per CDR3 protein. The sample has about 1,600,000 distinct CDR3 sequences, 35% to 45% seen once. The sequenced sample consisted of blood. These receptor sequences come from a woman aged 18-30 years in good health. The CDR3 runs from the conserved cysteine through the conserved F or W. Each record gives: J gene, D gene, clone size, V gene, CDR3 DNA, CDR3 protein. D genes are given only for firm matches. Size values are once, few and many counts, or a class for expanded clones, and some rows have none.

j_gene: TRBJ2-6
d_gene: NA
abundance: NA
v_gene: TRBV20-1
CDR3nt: TGCAGTGCCCGGGGCTTGGAGGGCTCTGGGGCCAACGTCCTGACTTTC
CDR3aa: CSARGLEGSGANVLTF

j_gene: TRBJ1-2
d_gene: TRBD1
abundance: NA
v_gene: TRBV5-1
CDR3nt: TGCGCCAGCAGCCCGCATATAGGGGGCTCTGGCTACACCTTC
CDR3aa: CASSPHIGGSGYTF

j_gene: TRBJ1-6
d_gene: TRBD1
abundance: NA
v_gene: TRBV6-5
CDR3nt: TGTGCCAGCAGCTTGGGACAGAATTATAATTCACCCCTCCACTTT
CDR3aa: CASSLGQNYNSPLHF

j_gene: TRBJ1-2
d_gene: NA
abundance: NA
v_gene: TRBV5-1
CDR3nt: TGCGCCAGCAGCTCCACGGCCGTGGGGAGCTATGGCTACACCTTC
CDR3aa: CASSSTAVGSYGYTF

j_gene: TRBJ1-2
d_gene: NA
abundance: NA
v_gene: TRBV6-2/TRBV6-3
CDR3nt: TGTGCCAGCAGGAAGGAGGAGAGTGGCTACACCTTC
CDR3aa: CASRKEESGYTF

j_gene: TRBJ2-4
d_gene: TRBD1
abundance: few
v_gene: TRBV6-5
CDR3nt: TGTGCCAGCAGTTACTCGACAGGGTCCCCAATTCTAGCCAAAAACATTCAGTACTTC
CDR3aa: CASSYSTGSPILAKNIQYF

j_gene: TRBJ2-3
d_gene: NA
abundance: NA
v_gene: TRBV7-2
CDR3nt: TGTGCCAGCAGCTCCTCACCGACAGAAAACACAGATACGCAGTATTTT
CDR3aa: CASSSSPTENTDTQYF

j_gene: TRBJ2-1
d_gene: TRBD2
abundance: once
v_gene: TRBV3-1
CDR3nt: TGTGCCAGCAGACCCGGGACTAGCGGGCCTGCCTACAATGAGCAGTTCTTC
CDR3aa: CASRPGTSGPAYNEQFF

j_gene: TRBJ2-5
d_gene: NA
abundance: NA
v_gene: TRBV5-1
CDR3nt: TGCGCCAGCAAGCTTGAGGACCGGGACATAGGGTACTTC
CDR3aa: CASKLEDRDIGYF

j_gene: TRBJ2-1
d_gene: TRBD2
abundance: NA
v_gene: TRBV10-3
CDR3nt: TGTGCCGTCAGTGATGTCGAGCGGGGGGTCTACAATGAGCAGTTCTTC
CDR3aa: CAVSDVERGVYNEQFF

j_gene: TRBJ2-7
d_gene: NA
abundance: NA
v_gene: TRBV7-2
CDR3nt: TGTGCCAGCAGCTCGGACGGATCCTCCTACGAGCAGTACTTC
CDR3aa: CASSSDGSSYEQYF

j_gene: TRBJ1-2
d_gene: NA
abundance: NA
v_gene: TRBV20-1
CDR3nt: TGCAGTCCATACGATGTGACAGTTAAGGATGGCTACACCTTC
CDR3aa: CSPYDVTVKDGYTF

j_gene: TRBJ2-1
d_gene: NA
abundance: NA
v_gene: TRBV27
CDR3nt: TGTGCCAGCAGTTTATGGATGGGGGACGGCTACAATGAGCAGTTCTTC
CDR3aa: CASSLWMGDGYNEQFF

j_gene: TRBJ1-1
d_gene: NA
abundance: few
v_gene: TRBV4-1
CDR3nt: TGCGCCAGCAGCCAGGCGACACCAGCGAACACTGAAGCTTTCTTT
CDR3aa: CASSQATPANTEAFF

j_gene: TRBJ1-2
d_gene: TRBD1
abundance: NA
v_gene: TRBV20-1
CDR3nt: TGCAGTGCTGATCGGACAGGGGGGGCATATGGCTACACCTTC
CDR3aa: CSADRTGGAYGYTF

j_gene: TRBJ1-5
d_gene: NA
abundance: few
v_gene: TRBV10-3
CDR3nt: TGTGCCATCCAACCAGGAGGTAACCAGCCCCAGCATTTT
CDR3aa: CAIQPGGNQPQHF

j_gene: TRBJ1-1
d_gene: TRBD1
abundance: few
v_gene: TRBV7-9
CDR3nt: TGTGCCAGCAGCTGGCCCGGGACAGGGAACACTGAAGCTTTCTTT
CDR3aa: CASSWPGTGNTEAFF

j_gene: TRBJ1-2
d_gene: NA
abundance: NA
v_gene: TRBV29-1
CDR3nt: TGCAGCGTTGAGGCGCAGGGGTTTAGCTATGGCTACACCTTC
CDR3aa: CSVEAQGFSYGYTF

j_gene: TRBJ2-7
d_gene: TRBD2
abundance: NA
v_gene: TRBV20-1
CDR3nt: TGCAGTGCTAGCCGATCCCCTAGCGGGAGCACCCACGAGCAGTACTTC
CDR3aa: CSASRSPSGSTHEQYF

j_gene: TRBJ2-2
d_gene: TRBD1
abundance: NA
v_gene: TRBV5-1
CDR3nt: TGCGCCAGCGCTGGTTCGGGACAGGAGGTGACCGGGGAGCTGTTTTTT
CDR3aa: CASAGSGQEVTGELFF

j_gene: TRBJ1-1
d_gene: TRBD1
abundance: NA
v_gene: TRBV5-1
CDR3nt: TGCGCCAGCAGCATTGCGGGGACAGCCGGGAACACTGAAGCTTTCTTT
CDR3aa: CASSIAGTAGNTEAFF

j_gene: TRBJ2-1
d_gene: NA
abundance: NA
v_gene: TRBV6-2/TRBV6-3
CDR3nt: TGTGCCAGCATCAGAGGGATTACTTTCAATGAGCAGTTCTTC
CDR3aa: CASIRGITFNEQFF

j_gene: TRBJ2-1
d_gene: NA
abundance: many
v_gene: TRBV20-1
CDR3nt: TGCAGTGCTAGAGGACCGGTTACGGTGAATGAGCAGTTCTTC
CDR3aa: CSARGPVTVNEQFF

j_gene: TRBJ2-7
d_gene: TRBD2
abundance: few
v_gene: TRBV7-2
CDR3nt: TGTGCCAGCAGCTCCCATACCCCACTAGCGGTGCGGGAGGGGGCCTACGAGCAGTACTTC
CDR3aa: CASSSHTPLAVREGAYEQYF

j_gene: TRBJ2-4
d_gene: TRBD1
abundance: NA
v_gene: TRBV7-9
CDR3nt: TGTGCCAGCGGACAGGGACAAGCCAAAAACATTCAGTACTTC
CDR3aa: CASGQGQAKNIQYF

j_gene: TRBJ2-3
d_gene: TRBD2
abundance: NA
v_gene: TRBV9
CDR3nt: TGTGCCAGCAGCGTAGAAGGCGGGGGGGCCTCAGATACGCAGTATTTT
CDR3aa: CASSVEGGGASDTQYF

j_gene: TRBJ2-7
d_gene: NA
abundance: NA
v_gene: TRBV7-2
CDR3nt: TGTGCCAGCAGCACTAGCACACATTCCGACGAGCAGTACTTC
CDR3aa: CASSTSTHSDEQYF

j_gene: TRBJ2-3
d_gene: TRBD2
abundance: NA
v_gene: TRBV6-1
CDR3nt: TGTGCCAGCAGTCTTAGCGGGGGTCCCTCGGGTACGCAGTATTTT
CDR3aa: CASSLSGGPSGTQYF

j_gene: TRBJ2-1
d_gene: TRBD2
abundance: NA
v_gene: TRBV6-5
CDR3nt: TGTGCCAGCAGGTATAGCGGGGGGCGGTCCTACAATGAGCAGTTCTTC
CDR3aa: CASRYSGGRSYNEQFF

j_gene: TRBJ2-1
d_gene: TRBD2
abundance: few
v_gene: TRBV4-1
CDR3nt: TGCGCCAGCAGCCAACTCCCCGGGCCTAGCGGGAGGTCCTACAATGAGCAGTTCTTC
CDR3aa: CASSQLPGPSGRSYNEQFF

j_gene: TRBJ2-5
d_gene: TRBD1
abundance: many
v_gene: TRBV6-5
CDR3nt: TGTGCCAGCAGTTACTCGTTACCGGGACAGGGGATTCAAGAGACCCAGTACTTC
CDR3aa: CASSYSLPGQGIQETQYF

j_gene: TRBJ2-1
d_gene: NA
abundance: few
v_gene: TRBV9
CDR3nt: TGTGCCAGCAGTGTGGCCTCCTACAATGAGCAGTTCTTC
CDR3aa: CASSVASYNEQFF

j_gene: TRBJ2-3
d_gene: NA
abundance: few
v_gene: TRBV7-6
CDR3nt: TGTGCCAGCAGCTCTGTCCTAGGGGCAGCGGTAGATACGCAGTATTTT
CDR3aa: CASSSVLGAAVDTQYF

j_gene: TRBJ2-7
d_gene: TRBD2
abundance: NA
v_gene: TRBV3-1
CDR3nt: TGTGCCAGCAGCAAACCCGGCGGGGGGACAAACTACGAGCAGTACTTC
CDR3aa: CASSKPGGGTNYEQYF

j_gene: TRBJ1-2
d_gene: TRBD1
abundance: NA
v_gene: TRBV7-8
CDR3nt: TGTGCCAGCAGCGGGCCGACAGGGGAGATGGGTGGCTACACCTTC
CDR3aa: CASSGPTGEMGGYTF

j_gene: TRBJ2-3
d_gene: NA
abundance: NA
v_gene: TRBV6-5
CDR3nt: TGTGCCAGCAGTTACTTCGAAGGTTCGGGACGGAGCACAGATACGCAGTATTTT
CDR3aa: CASSYFEGSGRSTDTQYF

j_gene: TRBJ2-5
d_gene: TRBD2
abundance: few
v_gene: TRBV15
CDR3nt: TGTGCCACCAGCAGACCTGGAAAGACTAGCGGGATCTCGGAGACCCAGTACTTC
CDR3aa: CATSRPGKTSGISETQYF

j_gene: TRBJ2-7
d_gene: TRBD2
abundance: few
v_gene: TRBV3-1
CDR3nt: TGTGCCAGCAGCCGTTCCGGGACTAGCGGGAGGGCCGCCTACGAGCAGTACTTC
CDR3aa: CASSRSGTSGRAAYEQYF

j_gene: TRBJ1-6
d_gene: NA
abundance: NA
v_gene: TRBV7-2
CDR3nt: TGTGCCAGCAGCCCCGAAGGGACTCGTCCACCCCTCCACTTT
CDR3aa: CASSPEGTRPPLHF

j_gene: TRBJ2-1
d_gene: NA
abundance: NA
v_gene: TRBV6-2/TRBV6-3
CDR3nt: TGTGCCAGCATTGGATCCGGGGGCCTCTACAATGAGCAGTTCTTC
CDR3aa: CASIGSGGLYNEQFF

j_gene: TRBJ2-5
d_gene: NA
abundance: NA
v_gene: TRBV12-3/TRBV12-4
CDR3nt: TGTGCCAGCAGTGTAAGTAGATTTCAAGAGACCCAGTACTTC
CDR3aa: CASSVSRFQETQYF

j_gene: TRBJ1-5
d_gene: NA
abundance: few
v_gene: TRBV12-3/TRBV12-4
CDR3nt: TGTGCCAGCACAGGAAGCCGAATCAATCAGCCCCAGCATTTT
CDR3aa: CASTGSRINQPQHF

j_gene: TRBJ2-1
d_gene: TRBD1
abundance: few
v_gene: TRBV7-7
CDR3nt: TGTGCTAGCAGCTTAGCGGGACAGGGGCCCTACAATGAGCAGTTCTTC
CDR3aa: CASSLAGQGPYNEQFF

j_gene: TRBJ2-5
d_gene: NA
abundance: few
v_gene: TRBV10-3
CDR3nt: TGTGCCATCAGTGAGGGACTTCTGGGGGAGACCCAGTACTTC
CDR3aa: CAISEGLLGETQYF

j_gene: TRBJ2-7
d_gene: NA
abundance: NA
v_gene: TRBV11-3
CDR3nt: TGTGCCAGCAGCTTAGACAAAACATCCTACGAGCAGTACTTC
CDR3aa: CASSLDKTSYEQYF